The next 19 T cell receptor beta chains were all read from a single sample in a study of blood T cell repertoires in COVID-19. The repertoire was sequenced with immunoSEQ multiplex PCR; TCRdb's copy has only in-frame clones and lacks some. The table lists hundreds of thousands of clones, approximately 86% of them singletons. The sample taken for sequencing was peripheral blood. The receptor source for this set is a woman aged 45 to 65 with active or convalescent COVID-19.

The chain combines TRBV7-6 with TRBJ2-5; D might be TRBD1 (6 bases). Germline V gives CDR1 SGHVS, CDR2 FNYEAQ. The CDR3 consists of 15 residues. V lost 1 base and J lost 4, with 13 bases in between. CDR3 region: CASSLDQGFLETQYF. DNA of the CDR3: TGTGCCAGCAGCTTAGATCAGGGGTTCCTAGAGACCCAGTACTTC.

CDR3 DNA: TGTGCCAGCAGTCCCCTAGGGGGGGGCGCCGGGGCTGGGGCCAACGTCCTGACTTTC. Protein sequence: CASSPLGGGAGAGANVLTF. The chain combines TRBV7-2 with TRBJ2-6; TRBD2 is a possible D gene (7 bases). Germline V gene sequence: CDR1 SGHTA, CDR2 FQGNSA. CDR3 length: 19 amino acids. The V gene lost 6 bases and the J gene lost 2 bases, with 23 bases spanning the gap.

This sequence joins TRBV10-2 and TRBJ2-7, with TRBD2 matching over 12 bases. The CDR3 consists of 15 residues. Per germline, CDR1 WSHSY and CDR2 SAAADI. Germline trimming cut 10 bases from V and 0 bases from J; bases unmatched to any gene: 7. CDR3 bases: TGCGCCATCGGAAGGACTAGCGGGAACTCCTACGAGCAGTACTTC. Translation: CAIGRTSGNSYEQYF.

The chain joins TRBV7-8 to TRBJ1-2; 9 bases match TRBD1. J lost 6 bases, V lost 1 base, and 6 bases had no gene match. The V gene's germline CDR1 is SGHVS and CDR2 FQNEAQ. The CDR3 has 15 amino acids. The CDR3: CASSLELTGGDGYTF. The CDR3 DNA follows: TGTGCCAGCAGCTTAGAGCTGACAGGGGGGGATGGCTACACCTTC.

CDR3 coding DNA: TGTGCCAGCAGCGTAGAGGCGGGAGGGGGAACCTACGAGCAGTACTTC. Amino acids: CASSVEAGGGTYEQYF. The genes are TRBV9 and TRBJ2-7; 9 bases map to TRBD2. This CDR3 has 16 amino acids. CDR1 and CDR2 (germline): SGDLS, YYNGEE. The J segment lost 2 bases and the V segment lost 0 bases, leaving 6 bases of the junction unmatched.

The chain joins TRBV3-1 (or the pseudogene TRBV3-2) to TRBJ2-7; D possibly corresponds to TRBD2 (6 bases). The CDR3 loop spans 16 amino acids. In germline, CDR1 is LGHDT, CDR2 YNNKEL (reference sequence). V was cut by 4 bases and J by 0 bases, with 16 bases left in between. CDR3 region: CASSPTKTSSSYEQYF. The CDR3, as DNA: TGTGCCAGCAGCCCAACAAAGACTAGTAGCTCCTACGAGCAGTACTTC.

The chain couples TRBV6-1 to TRBJ1-2, with D possibly matching TRBD1 (5 bases). This CDR3 is built from 19 residues. Between the trimmed V and J ends, which lost 3 bases and 0 bases, there was a span of 23 bases. Germline values: CDR1 MNHNS, CDR2 SASEGT. CDR3 DNA sequence: TGTGCCAGCAGTGATTTTGTGGGGCAGTTTAAACTATCTAACTATGGCTACACCTTC. It is translated as CASSDFVGQFKLSNYGYTF.

The chain couples TRBV2 to TRBJ2-1; 14 nucleotides align to TRBD2. Germline-derived CDR1 and CDR2 are SNHLY and FYNNEI. With V trimmed by 7 bases and J by 10 bases, 6 bases remained unmatched. The CDR3 length is 14 residues. The CDR3 reads CASIRTSGRPEQFF. The CDR3 nucleotides are TGTGCCAGCATTAGGACTAGCGGGAGGCCCGAGCAGTTCTTC. The complete variable domain, with remaining parts taken from reference TRBV2 and TRBJ2-1, reads EPEVTQTPSHQVTQMGQEVILRCVPISNHLYFYWYRQILGQKVEFLVSFYNNEISEKSEIFDDQFSVERPDGSNFTLKIRSTKLEDSAMYFCASIRTSGRPEQFFGPGTRLTVL.

The V gene is TRBV28, the J gene TRBJ1-2; 7 bases agree with TRBD1. CDR1 and CDR2 from the germline V gene are MDHEN and SYDVKM. The CDR3 has 14 amino acids. After removal of 5 bases from V and 6 bases from J, the junction contained 9 bases not matched to a gene. Here the CDR3 reads CASSILTGDNGYTF. The CDR3 DNA reads TGTGCCAGCAGTATCCTAACAGGGGATAATGGCTACACCTTC.

About this clone: Sequence at one end of the junction differs from germline and may be a read error. The V and J genes are TRBV12-3 or TRBV12-4 and TRBJ2-1, with 16 positions matching TRBD2. The CDR3 is 12 residues long. Written as DNA, the CDR3 is TGTGCCAGCAGGGGGGGACTAGCGGGAGGGATCTTC. Protein product: CASRGGLAGGIF.

The genes are TRBV28 and TRBJ1-2, with 10 positions matching TRBD1. V lost 5 bases to trimming and J lost 7 bases; unmatched junction nucleotides: 10. This CDR3 spans 15 amino acids. Germline-derived CDR1 and CDR2 are MDHEN and SYDVKM. The CDR3 DNA sequence: TGTGCCAGCAGTACCCCGACAGGGGGCAAGTCTGGCTACACCTTC. This translates into CASSTPTGGKSGYTF.

The V gene is TRBV19, the J gene TRBJ1-6; D unclear. Trimming shortened V by 3 bases and J by 9 bases, and 12 bases separated the two germline ends. Per the germline V gene, CDR1 is LNHDA and CDR2 is SQIVND (reference sequence). This CDR3 region has 14 residues. CDR3 loop: CASSIVRDSSPLHF. The DNA for the CDR3 is TGTGCCAGTAGTATCGTACGGGATTCTTCACCCCTCCACTTT.

The gene calls are TRBV27 and TRBJ1-4; TRBD1 matches 8 bases. CDR3 length: 13 residues. Germline CDR1 reads MNHEY; CDR2 reads SMNVEV (reference sequence). Trimming removed 6 bases from V and 8 bases from J; junction bases left unmatched: 5. CDR3 region: CASSWGTGEKLFF. The CDR3 nucleotides read TGTGCCAGCAGCTGGGGGACAGGCGAAAAACTGTTTTTT.

This clone appeared once. The rearrangement links TRBV24-1 to TRBJ2-1; TRBD2 agrees at 10 bases. Germline CDR1 and CDR2: KGHDR and SFDVKD. The trim removed 7 bases at V and 8 bases at J, leaving 28 bases unmatched. The CDR3 runs 21 residues. The CDR3 spells CATSGPNLQETGLAGVDEQFF. CDR3 bases: TGTGCCACCAGCGGGCCTAACTTGCAAGAAACCGGGCTAGCGGGAGTGGATGAGCAGTTCTTC.

The chain recombines TRBV10-2 with TRBJ2-7; the match to TRBD2 covers 13 bases. The CDR3 loop spans 15 amino acids. After removal of 5 bases from V and 5 bases from J, the junction contained 6 bases not matched to a gene. Germline V gene data show CDR1 as WSHSY and CDR2 as SAAADI. The CDR3, as DNA: TGCGCCAGCAGTCCCCCCGGACTAGCGGGAGACGAGCAGTACTTC. Protein product: CASSPPGLAGDEQYF.

A few counts support this clone. The rearrangement uses TRBV19 and TRBJ2-7, with D possibly matching TRBD1 (5 bases). The CDR3 is 11 residues long. The V end lost 4 bases, the J end lost 6 bases, and 7 bases lay between the germline ends. Germline CDR1 and CDR2: LNHDA and SQIVND (reference sequence). CDR3 amino acids: CASSRGGEQYF. The DNA for the CDR3 is TGTGCCAGTAGTAGGGGCGGCGAGCAGTACTTC.

The J gene is TRBJ2-7, the V gene TRBV18; possible D gene TRBD2, 5 bases. The germline CDR1 and CDR2 sequences are KGHSH and LQKENI. This CDR3 is 16 amino acids long. The V end lost 3 bases, the J end lost 2 bases, and 17 bases lay between the germline ends. CDR3 protein: CASSPSVGVGAYEQYF. For the CDR3, the DNA is TGTGCCAGCTCACCCTCTGTGGGAGTCGGAGCCTACGAGCAGTACTTC.

This chain joins TRBV5-1 and TRBJ2-5, with 8 positions matching TRBD2. V shed 4 bases and J 0 bases; nucleotides not matched to a gene: 11. Germline CDR1 is SGHRS and CDR2 is YFSETQ. The CDR3 has 17 amino acids. CDR3: CASSQVTSGQYQETQYF. The CDR3 coding sequence is TGCGCCAGCAGCCAGGTTACTAGCGGACAGTACCAAGAGACCCAGTACTTC.

The chain couples TRBV2 to TRBJ1-2, with a weak D call TRBD1 (5 bases). The germline V gene has CDR1 SNHLY and CDR2 FYNNEI. The CDR3 spans 14 residues. Trimming pared 6 bases from V and 8 bases from J, leaving 19 bases between. The DNA of the CDR3 is TGTGCCAGCAGGCCCTCAGACAGCCCCGGGGGCTACACCTTC. This codes for CASRPSDSPGGYTF.